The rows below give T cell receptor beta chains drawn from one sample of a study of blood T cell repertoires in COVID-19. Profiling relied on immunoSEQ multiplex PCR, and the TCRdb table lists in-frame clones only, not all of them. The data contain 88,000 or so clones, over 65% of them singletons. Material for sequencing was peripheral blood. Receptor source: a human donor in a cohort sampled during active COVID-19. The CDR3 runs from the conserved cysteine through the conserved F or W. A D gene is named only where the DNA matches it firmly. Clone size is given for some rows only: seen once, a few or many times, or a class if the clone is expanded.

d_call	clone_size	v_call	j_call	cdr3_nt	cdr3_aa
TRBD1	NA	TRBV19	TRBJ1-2	TGTGCCAGTAGTCCCCTGACAGGGGGCTATGGCTACACCTTC	CASSPLTGGYGYTF
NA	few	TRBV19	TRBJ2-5	TGTGCCAGTAACGACAGGCAGCAAGAGACCCAGTACTTC	CASNDRQQETQYF
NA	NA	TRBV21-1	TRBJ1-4	TGTGCCAGCCGGACAGACTCAACTAATGAAAAACTGTTTTTT	CASRTDSTNEKLFF
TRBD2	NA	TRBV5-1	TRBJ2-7	TGCGCCAGCAGCCCCATAGCGGGCAGCTCCTACGAGCAGTACTTC	CASSPIAGSSYEQYF
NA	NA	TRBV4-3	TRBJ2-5	TGCGCCAGCAGCCAAGAGGTAGCGGCCCAAGAGACCCAGTACTTC	CASSQEVAAQETQYF
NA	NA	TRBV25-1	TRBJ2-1	TGTGCCAGCAGTGGGACCGGGATCGACAATGAGCAGTTCTTC	CASSGTGIDNEQFF
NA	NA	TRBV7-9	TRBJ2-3	TGTGCCAGCAGCTTACCCGCTGAATCGGTCACAGATACGCAGTATTTT	CASSLPAESVTDTQYF
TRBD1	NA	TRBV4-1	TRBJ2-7	TGCGCCAGCAGCCAGGGACAGGCAAGTGGGTACGAGCAGTACTTC	CASSQGQASGYEQYF
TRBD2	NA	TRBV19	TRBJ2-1	TGTGCCAGTAGTATGGTAATGGTAGGTAGACTAGCGGGCTCTCCACCGGAGCAGTTCTTC	CASSMVMVGRLAGSPPEQFF
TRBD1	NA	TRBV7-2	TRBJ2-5	TGTGCCAGCAGTATCACAGGGGGCGAAGGGGAGACCCAGTACTTC	CASSITGGEGETQYF
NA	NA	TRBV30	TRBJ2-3	TGTGCCTGGGCCGTGGGCTCAGATACGCAGTATTTT	CAWAVGSDTQYF
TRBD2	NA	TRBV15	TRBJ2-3	TGTGCCACCAGCAGACTAGCGGGGGGGGGTACAGATACGCAGTATTTT	CATSRLAGGGTDTQYF
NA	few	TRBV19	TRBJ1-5	TGTGCCAGTATAGAGACAAGCTTTAGCAATCAGCCCCAGCATTTT	CASIETSFSNQPQHF
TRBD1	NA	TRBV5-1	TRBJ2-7	TGCGCCAGCAGCTTGGGGACAGGGGGCTACGAGCAGTACTTC	CASSLGTGGYEQYF
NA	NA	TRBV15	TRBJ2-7	TGTGCCACGGGCGAGGGATACGAGCAGTACTTC	CATGEGYEQYF
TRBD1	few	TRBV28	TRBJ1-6	TGTGCCAGCAAACCGGGACAGGGCGGTTCACCCCTCCACTTT	CASKPGQGGSPLHF
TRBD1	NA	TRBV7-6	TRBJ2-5	TGTGCCAGCAGCTTAGTTGGGACAGGGGCGGTGGAGACCCAGTACTTC	CASSLVGTGAVETQYF
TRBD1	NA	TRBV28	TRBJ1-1	TGTGCCAGCACCCAGACAGGGCCCCACACTGAAGCTTTCTTT	CASTQTGPHTEAFF
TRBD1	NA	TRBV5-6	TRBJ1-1	TGTGCCAGCAGCTGGGGACAGGGGTACACTGAAGCTTTCTTT	CASSWGQGYTEAFF
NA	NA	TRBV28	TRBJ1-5	TGTGCCAGCAGCGGTCTAGGGGGGCCCCAGCATTTT	CASSGLGGPQHF